This T cell receptor beta chain was retrieved from a study of somatic mutations in cytotoxic T cells in rheumatoid arthritis (dated by TCRdb to the late 2010s). Turning to the overall study: Patient peripheral blood (just under 31 ml EDTA) was drawn right after diagnosis and before any treatment started. A FACSAria II or Sony SH800 was used to flow-sort some V beta antibody-stained T-cell populations at nearly 100% purity, and TCRB sequencing was also done on sorted V beta1+ cells. To characterize clonality, the study used TCRB deep sequencing while asking whether somatic mutations are carried by expanded CD8+ T-cell clones in newly diagnosed, untreated rheumatoid arthritis. For 65 rheumatoid arthritis patients and roughly 22 healthy controls, TCRB deep sequencing was carried out. The median ages of the patient and control groups were essentially identical.

General conclusions and limits of the study: There was no significant difference in CD8+ T-cell clonality between rheumatoid arthritis patients and age-matched healthy controls. No adjustment for multiple comparisons was made for the slight TRBV07 underrepresentation in patients. In about an eighth of the roughly 60 patients the largest CD8+ clone exceeded 20% of CD8+ cells, and several identical CD8+ TCRB sequences were shared between blood and synovial fluid. An increase of CD8+ clonality with age was seen in patients (Spearman r ~ 0.46) but not in healthy controls. Viral specificity could not be ruled out by absence from virus-specific databases, and the antigen targets of the expanded CD8+ clones remained unknown.

This clone has a handful of counts. There is no known antigen for this receptor. Base qualities are not provided; no much larger clone lies one nucleotide away. TCRB CDR3 sequencing used the immunoSEQ assay on genomic DNA. In the original analysis: Only a few patient CD8+ clones larger than 1% matched published virus-specific TCRB sequences when compared against them. Only productive TCRB rearrangements were included in the analyses. A clone was defined by a unique TCRB CDR3 sequence, and clonality was computed as a productive clonality index based on Shannon entropy. Repertoire overlap for a pair of samples was computed from each clone's template counts relative to total templates per sample. V-gene usage measured by flow cytometry correlated with TCRB sequencing V-gene usage, with a Spearman r of less than 0.65. TCRdb provides this immuneACCESS table in a form limited to in-frame rearrangements. Some clones are lacking; in checked studies, under half of them reflect an unresolved V gene, and why the rest are absent is not known. V and J calls and clone size are those listed in that table; D and trimming were worked out from the DNA. The sample table lists around 4,500 clones, 65% to 80% of them with a count of one. The ten largest clones add up to 35% to 45% of the sample.

Positive magnetic bead selection on an AutoMACS was used to isolate CD4+ and CD8+ cells, with flow cytometry used to check purity. Initial screening for clonal expansions relied on flow cytometry with a TCR V beta antibody panel, after which sorted CD8+ fractions underwent TCRB deep sequencing for characterization. Isolation of peripheral blood mononuclear cells was done through Ficoll-Paque PLUS density gradient separation. DNA was extracted from CD4-enriched, CD8-enriched or PBMC samples with Nucleospin Tissue or Tissue XS kits and quantified with a Qubit 2.0 fluorometer. V and J are trimmed by 2 bases and 12 bases, and the gene matches miss 14 bases of the junction. From the cysteine up to the phenylalanine, the CDR3 has a length of 14 residues. Only CDR3 DNA remains: 42 bases, in frame from the first base. CDR1 is given as SGHNT and CDR2 as YYREEE, both from the germline V gene (reference sequence).

Source material: CD8+ T cells sorted from blood. The receptor's source is a man between 70 and 80 years old with rheumatoid arthritis. The rearranged segments are TRBV5-4 and TRBJ2-7; a stretch of 7 junction bases matches TRBD1. The sequence in DNA is TGTGCCAGCAGCTTCCCGGACAGGCCCCACCTATTGTACTTC. Its translation reads: CASSFPDRPHLLYF. The CDR3 plus the reference TRBV5-4 and TRBJ2-7 genes for the other parts give the full variable domain: ETGVTQSPTHLIKTRGQQVTLRCSSQSGHNTVSWYQQALGQGPQFIFQYYREEENGRGNFPPRFSGLQFPNYSSELNVNALELDDSALYLCASSFPDRPHLLYFGPGTRLTVT.